This TCR beta chain stems from a study of T cell responses to AZD1222 COVID-19 vaccine. Findings and caveats of the study: Repertoire sampling happened only post peak T cell response.

The method was immunoSEQ multiplex PCR; TCRdb's version includes in-frame clones alone and lacks a portion of them. The table has over 130,000 clones, around 90% seen once. Pooled in the analysis were second doses at about 4 or about 12 weeks. About this clone: Antigen: not known.

Trimming left V 4 bases short and J 1 base short, with 9 bases between. The CDR3 totals 14 residues. Germline CDR1 and CDR2: SGHNT and YYREEE (reference sequence). The chain joins TRBV5-4 to TRBJ1-3; D unclear. The sample was peripheral blood, taken 28 days after the second AZD1222 dose. The TCR sequence derives from an adult who received the AZD1222 COVID-19 vaccine. The chain's CDR3 is CASSIGNSGNTIYF. The DNA of the CDR3 is TGTGCCAGCAGCATTGGCAATTCTGGAAACACCATATATTTT. The entire variable domain, with the rest obtained from reference TRBV5-4 and TRBJ1-3, is as follows: ETGVTQSPTHLIKTRGQQVTLRCSSQSGHNTVSWYQQALGQGPQFIFQYYREEENGRGNFPPRFSGLQFPNYSSELNVNALELDDSALYLCASSIGNSGNTIYFGEGSWLTVV.